The TCR beta chain described here comes from a study of cytomegalovirus exposure and HLA in healthy donors. Overall study results and limits: Specificity of a few CMV-associated chains for CMV antigens was verified in vitro.

As to this clone: Its antigen is currently unknown.

Profiled with immunoSEQ multiplex PCR; TCRdb holds only in-frame clones, not every one. This sample has 110,000 to 150,000 clones, with about 95% found just once. The CDR3 runs to 14 residues. V gave up 3 bases and J gave up 2 bases; unmatched junction bases: 4. Germline CDR1 is MNHEY and CDR2 is SMNVEV (reference sequence). The chain joins TRBV27 to TRBJ2-7; 7 bases align to TRBD2. The clonotype originates from a man younger than 35 in good health and CMV-seropositive. Sequencing input: PBMCs. CDR3 protein: CASSLTAGPYEQYF. DNA of the CDR3: TGTGCCAGCAGTTTGACAGCGGGACCCTACGAGCAGTACTTC.